The 11 T cell receptor beta chains reported below all come from one sample, sequenced in a study of cytomegalovirus exposure and HLA in healthy donors. TCRdb's copy holds only in-frame clones and misses some; the assay was immunoSEQ multiplex PCR. This sample carries roughly 170,000 clones, about 80% of them seen once, and the ten largest clones take roughly 2.8%. The source material was PBMCs. Source of these receptors: a woman aged 18 to 35 in good health and CMV-seropositive.

The chain is built from TRBV14 and TRBJ2-7; 7 nucleotides align to TRBD2. V lost 4 bases, J lost 3 bases, and 9 bases stayed unmatched. CDR1 SGHDN and CDR2 FVKESK come from the germline V gene. The CDR3 extends over 15 amino acids. CDR3 protein: CASSPGGGGSYEQYF. DNA for the CDR3: TGTGCCAGCAGCCCGGGAGGCGGGGGAAGCTACGAGCAGTACTTC.

This clone was seen once. This rearrangement joins TRBV1 to TRBJ2-5; the table gives TRBD2 as D, unverified against the DNA. TRBV1 is a known pseudogene. The CDR3 is 16 residues long. As DNA, the CDR3 is TGCACCAGCAGCCAAGTATGCGGGGGGAAGAAAGAGACCCAGTACTTC. Protein sequence: CTSSQVCGGKKETQYF.

The chain has TRBV2 and TRBJ1-1, with 8 bases aligning to TRBD1. Germline V gene sequence: CDR1 SNHLY, CDR2 FYNNEI. Trimming removed 9 bases from V and 6 bases from J; junction bases left unmatched: 3. The CDR3 is 11 amino acids. CDR3 loop: CASTGGPEAFF. CDR3 bases: TGTGCCAGTACAGGGGGACCTGAAGCTTTCTTT. The full variable domain, its missing parts supplied by reference TRBV2 and TRBJ1-1, is EPEVTQTPSHQVTQMGQEVILRCVPISNHLYFYWYRQILGQKVEFLVSFYNNEISEKSEIFDDQFSVERPDGSNFTLKIRSTKLEDSAMYFCASTGGPEAFFGQGTRLTVV.

The CDR3 here is CASSELSRAGELFF. The CDR3 region has the DNA TGTGCCAGCAGTGAATTGAGCAGGGCCGGGGAGCTGTTTTTT. V is TRBV2 and J is TRBJ2-2, with a possible D match to TRBD1 (5 bases). V gave up 2 bases and J gave up 6 bases, with 10 bases separating them. Germline V gives CDR1 SNHLY, CDR2 FYNNEI. The CDR3 is made up of 14 amino acids.

The chain links TRBV11-1 to TRBJ2-1, with a possible D match to TRBD2 (7 bases). The CDR3 totals 15 residues. Germline lookup yields CDR1 SGHAT and CDR2 FQDESV (reference sequence). V lost 1 base and J lost 10, with 17 bases in between. The CDR3 sequence is CASSLEWGLADEQFF. The CDR3, as DNA: TGTGCCAGCAGCTTAGAATGGGGGCTAGCGGACGAGCAGTTCTTC.

This sequence joins TRBV4-1 and TRBJ2-7, with a tentative D call TRBD2 (6 bases). This CDR3 has 14 amino acids. The germline V gene has CDR1 MGHRA and CDR2 YSYEKL. V was clipped by 2 bases and J by 12 bases, with 20 bases between them. The CDR3 loop reads CASSQMGLRDSAYF. In DNA form, the CDR3 reads TGCGCCAGCAGCCAAATGGGGTTACGGGACTCGGCGTACTTC.

The rearrangement links TRBV5-1 to TRBJ2-7; tentatively, D is TRBD1 (5 bases). Trimming removed 2 bases at V and 4 bases at J, with 7 bases between. CDR3 size: 12 residues. Germline V gene sequence: CDR1 SGHRS, CDR2 YFSETQ. CDR3 residues: CASSLQDYEQYF. The DNA of the CDR3 is TGCGCCAGCAGCTTACAGGATTACGAGCAGTACTTC.

The chain is built from TRBV14 and TRBJ2-1; a weak D match, TRBD2 (6 bases). The CDR3 consists of 13 residues. Trimming left V 5 bases short and J 8 bases short, with 13 bases between. Germline V gene sequence: CDR1 SGHDN, CDR2 FVKESK. CDR3 bases: TGTGCCAGCAGCGACGGGACTCGCGATGAGCAGTTCTTC. Translating gives CASSDGTRDEQFF.

J is TRBJ2-7 and V is TRBV2, with 10 bases identical to TRBD1. From germline, CDR1 is SNHLY and CDR2 FYNNEI. V trimming: 8 bases; J trimming: 6 bases; junction bases outside the gene matches: 7. This CDR3 contains 13 residues. The CDR3 DNA reads as TGTGCCAGCGTACGGGACAGGGGCCCCGAGCAGTACTTC. Amino acids: CASVRDRGPEQYF.

In its sample, this clone was seen a few times. The chain joins TRBV10-3 to TRBJ2-7; maybe TRBD1 (5 bases). Trimming took 11 bases from V and 4 from J, leaving 18 bases between them. The CDR3 runs 13 residues. Germline V gives CDR1 ENHRY, CDR2 SYGVKD. CDR3 protein: CASRAGPNYEQYF. DNA for the CDR3: TGTGCCTCCCGGGCAGGGCCGAATTACGAGCAGTACTTC.

This clone was observed a handful of times. The V call is TRBV2, the J call TRBJ2-7, with D hard to call. The CDR3 totals 11 residues. V shed 6 bases and J shed 6 bases, with 9 bases lying between them. Germline CDR1 and CDR2: SNHLY and FYNNEI. The CDR3 reads CASRVFGEQYF. CDR3 in DNA: TGTGCCAGCAGGGTTTTCGGCGAGCAGTACTTC.